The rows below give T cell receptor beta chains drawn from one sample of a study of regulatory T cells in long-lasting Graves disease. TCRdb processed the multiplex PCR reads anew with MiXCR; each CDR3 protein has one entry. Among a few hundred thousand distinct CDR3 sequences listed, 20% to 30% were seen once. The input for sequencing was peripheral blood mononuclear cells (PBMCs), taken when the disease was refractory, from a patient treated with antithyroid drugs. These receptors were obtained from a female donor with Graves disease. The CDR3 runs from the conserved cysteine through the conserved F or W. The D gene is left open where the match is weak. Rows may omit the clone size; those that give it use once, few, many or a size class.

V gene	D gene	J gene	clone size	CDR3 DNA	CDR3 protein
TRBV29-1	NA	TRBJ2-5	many	TGCAGCGTTGAACTGGGGGGAGGTCAAGAGACCCAGTACTTC	CSVELGGGQETQYF
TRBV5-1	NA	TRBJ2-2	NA	TGCGCCAGCAGCTTGGCCGTGGGGGCTGGCACCGGGGAGCTGTTTTTT	CASSLAVGAGTGELFF
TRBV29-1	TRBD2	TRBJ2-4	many	TGCAGCGTTGCAGGACTAGCGGGAGGGCAAATCAAAAACATTCAGTACTTC	CSVAGLAGGQIKNIQYF
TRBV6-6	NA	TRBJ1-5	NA	TGTGCCAGCAGTTACTCGGGGCCCAATCAGCCCCAGCATTTT	CASSYSGPNQPQHF
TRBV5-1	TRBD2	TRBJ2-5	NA	TGCGCCAGTCGCACTAGCGTAATTACTCAAGAGACCCAGTACTTC	CASRTSVITQETQYF
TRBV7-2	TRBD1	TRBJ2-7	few	TGTGCCAGCAACTCGGTGAACAGGGGGACCTACGAGCAGTACTTC	CASNSVNRGTYEQYF
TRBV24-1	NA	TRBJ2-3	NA	TGTGCCACCAGTGACCCCGTTCTAGCGCCGGATACGCAGTATTTT	CATSDPVLAPDTQYF
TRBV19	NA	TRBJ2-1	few	TGTGCCAGTAGTCAGAGCTGGTACAATGAGCAGTTCTTC	CASSQSWYNEQFF
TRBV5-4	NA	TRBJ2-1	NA	TGTGCCAGCAGCTTAACTGATTACAATGAGCAGTTCTTC	CASSLTDYNEQFF
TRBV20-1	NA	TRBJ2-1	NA	TGCAGTGCTGGACGTAGCGGCTCTAGAAACAATGAGCAGTTCTTC	CSAGRSGSRNNEQFF
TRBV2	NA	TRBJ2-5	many	TGTGCCAGCAGACACCGGGACGGGGACAAAGAGACCCAGTACTTC	CASRHRDGDKETQYF
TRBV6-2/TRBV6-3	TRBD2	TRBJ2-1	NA	TGTGCCAGCAGTATTACTAGCGGGAGTCCCTACAATGAGCAGTTCTTC	CASSITSGSPYNEQFF
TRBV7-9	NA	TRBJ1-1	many	TGTGCCAGCAGTCGCCGGGACACTGAAGCTTTCTTT	CASSRRDTEAFF
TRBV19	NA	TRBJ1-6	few	TGTGCCAGTAGTAGGAGCCGACAGTATACCTATTCACCCCTCCACTTT	CASSRSRQYTYSPLHF
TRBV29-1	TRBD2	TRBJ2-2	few	TGCAGCGTCCTCGGACTAGCGACGAACACCGGGGAGCTGTTTTTT	CSVLGLATNTGELFF
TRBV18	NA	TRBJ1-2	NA	TGTGCCAGCTCACCACTCGGGACGGATGGCTACACCTTC	CASSPLGTDGYTF
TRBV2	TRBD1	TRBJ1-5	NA	TGTGCCAGCATGGGGACAGGGACTAGCAATCAGCCCCAGCATTTT	CASMGTGTSNQPQHF
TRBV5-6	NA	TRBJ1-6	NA	TGTGCCAGCAGCGGCGGTGTCTCCTATAGTTCACCCCTCCACTTT	CASSGGVSYSSPLHF
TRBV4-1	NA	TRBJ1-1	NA	TGCGCCAGCAGCCAGCCAGGTAACACTGAAGCTTTCTTT	CASSQPGNTEAFF
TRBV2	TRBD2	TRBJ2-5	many	TGTGCCAGCAGTGTACTTGCGGGAGGTTGGGAGACCCAGTACTTC	CASSVLAGGWETQYF
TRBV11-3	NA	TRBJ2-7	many	TGTGCCAGCAGCGCGGACGGCGGCTACGAGCAGTACTTC	CASSADGGYEQYF
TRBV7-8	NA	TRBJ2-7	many	TGTGCCAGCAGCCCCGCGGGCGCGCACGAGCAGTACTTC	CASSPAGAHEQYF
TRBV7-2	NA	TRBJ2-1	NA	TGTGCCAGCAGCACGCATCAAACGGGGCAGCAGTTCTTC	CASSTHQTGQQFF
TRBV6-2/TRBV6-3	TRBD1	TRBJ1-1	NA	TGTGCCAGCAGTTACTCCCGGACAGGGGGCGCCCCGAACACTGAAGCTTTCTTT	CASSYSRTGGAPNTEAFF
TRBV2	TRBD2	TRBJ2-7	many	TGTGCCAGCACCGGGACTAGCGGGAGGTACGAGCAGTACTTC	CASTGTSGRYEQYF
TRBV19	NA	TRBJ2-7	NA	TGTGCCAGTAGTTCTCGAGACGTAGCCTACGAGCAGTACTTC	CASSSRDVAYEQYF
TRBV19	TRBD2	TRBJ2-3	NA	TGTGCCAGTAGTAACTCACTGGCTAGCGGGAGTTTAAGCACAGATACGCAGTATTTT	CASSNSLASGSLSTDTQYF
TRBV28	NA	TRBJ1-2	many	TGTGCCAGCAGTTTATGGGCAGGGAGTAACTATGGCTACACCTTC	CASSLWAGSNYGYTF
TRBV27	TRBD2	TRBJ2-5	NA	TGTGCCAGCAGTTTGACTAGCGGGGGACCAGCGACCCAGTACTTC	CASSLTSGGPATQYF
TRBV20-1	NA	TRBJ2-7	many	TGCAGTGCTAGTAGGCGGGCGGGGTTGGGGGAGCAGTACTTC	CSASRRAGLGEQYF
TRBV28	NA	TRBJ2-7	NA	TGTGCCAGCAGCCCCAGGGTGGAATTGCAGTACTTC	CASSPRVELQYF
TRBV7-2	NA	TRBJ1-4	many	TGTGCCAGCAGTCGAGTAGTTGCAACTAATGAAAAACTGTTTTTT	CASSRVVATNEKLFF
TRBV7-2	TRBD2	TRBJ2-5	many	TGTGCCAGCAGCAAGTTAGCGGGAGGTCTGGAGACCCAGTACTTC	CASSKLAGGLETQYF
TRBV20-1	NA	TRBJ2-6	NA	TGCAGTGCCCTGGTGGGGGGTTCTGGGGCCAACGTCCTGACTTTC	CSALVGGSGANVLTF
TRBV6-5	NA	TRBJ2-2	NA	TGTGCCAGCAGTTATAGAGTTGAGACCGGGGAGCTGTTTTTT	CASSYRVETGELFF